This TCR beta chain was sequenced for a study of blood T cell repertoires in COVID-19. The V end was cut by 2 bases, the J end by 1 base, with 14 bases between. Germline loops: CDR1 MNHEY, CDR2 SVGAGI. The CDR3 length is 16 residues. Per the study methods: Reference gene primers were amplified, and this amplification served to estimate nucleated cell counts. The repertoire was sequenced with immunoSEQ multiplex PCR; TCRdb's copy has only in-frame clones and lacks some. V, J and clone size derive from that table, while D and trimming were established from the DNA sequence. The data contain 170,000 or so clones, 85% to 90% of them singletons.

The receptor's source is a man aged 55-75 years with COVID-19, enrolled during active disease. The sample was peripheral blood. The chain is built from TRBV6-5 and TRBJ1-1, with D unresolved. Written as DNA, the CDR3 is TGTGCCAGCAGTTACAGTGGAGGCGGCGGGAACACTGAAGCTTTCTTT. Residues: CASSYSGGGGNTEAFF.